A selection of T cell receptor beta chains follows, all from one sample in a study of T-cell memory formation after mild COVID-19. A single record per CDR3 protein comes from TCRdb applying MiXCR to the 5' RACE reads. The sample records fewer than 140,000 distinct CDR3 sequences, 15% to 20% being singletons. The sequencing input was PBMCs or a T cell subset sorted from them (not recorded which). These receptor sequences come from an adult woman who had mild COVID-19 (a few samples of this study predate the infection). Cell type and time point are not known. Each CDR3 is given with its conserved first and last residue. The D gene is left open where the match is weak. Expanded clones are given a class, and other clones once, few, many or no size at all.

v_call	clone_size	j_call	d_call	cdr3_nt	cdr3_aa
TRBV7-6	.	TRBJ1-1	.	TGTGCCAGCAGCTCCGGACGGGGGAACACTGAAGCTTTCTTT	CASSSGRGNTEAFF
TRBV29-1	few	TRBJ2-7	.	TGCAGCGTTGAAATTCGAGGGAACGAGCAGTACTTC	CSVEIRGNEQYF
TRBV6-4	.	TRBJ2-1	TRBD2	TGTGCCAGCAGTTTGACTAGCGGGAGCACCTTTAATGAGCAGTTCTTC	CASSLTSGSTFNEQFF
TRBV10-2	.	TRBJ2-5	.	TGCGCCAGCAGTGTTAACGGAGAGACCCAGTACTTC	CASSVNGETQYF
TRBV11-3	.	TRBJ1-1	.	TGTGCCAGCAGCTTTTTGGTAGGAGAAGCTTTCTTT	CASSFLVGEAFF
TRBV7-9	.	TRBJ1-5	.	TGTGCCAGCAGCCGAGGGGGGTCAAATCAGCCCCAGCATTTT	CASSRGGSNQPQHF
TRBV10-3	few	TRBJ2-7	TRBD1	TGTGCCATCAGTGAGCTACAGGGGGCCTACGAGCAGTACTTC	CAISELQGAYEQYF
TRBV7-9	few	TRBJ2-7	.	TGTGCCAGCAGCTTAATCGTGGGGCCCAGCTCCTACGAGCAGTACTTC	CASSLIVGPSSYEQYF
TRBV5-1	few	TRBJ2-2	TRBD2	TGCGCCAGCAGCTTGGATGGGACTAGCGGGACCGGGGAGCTGTTTTTT	CASSLDGTSGTGELFF
TRBV12-3/TRBV12-4	few	TRBJ1-2	TRBD1	TGTGCCAGCACCGACAGGGTCTCCTTCTATGGCTACACCTTC	CASTDRVSFYGYTF
TRBV7-9	few	TRBJ1-1	.	TGTGCCAGCAGCCCAGGGACAAAGAACACTGAAGCTTTCTTT	CASSPGTKNTEAFF
TRBV4-2	.	TRBJ2-4	.	TGTGCCAGCAGCCCAGGGGGGAACATTCAGTACTTC	CASSPGGNIQYF
TRBV4-1	few	TRBJ2-7	.	TGCGCCAGCAGCCAAGAGGCCAGATACTACGAGCAGTACTTC	CASSQEARYYEQYF
TRBV5-5	.	TRBJ1-1	.	TGTGCCAGCAGCCAGGGCGCACAACTCACTTTCTTT	CASSQGAQLTFF
TRBV7-9	.	TRBJ2-2	.	TGTGCCAGCAGTCCCACAGAGTATCCGAACACCGGGGAGCTGTTTTTT	CASSPTEYPNTGELFF
TRBV29-1	.	TRBJ2-7	.	TGCAGCGCAATGGGGGACGGCTACGAGCAGTACTTC	CSAMGDGYEQYF
TRBV9	.	TRBJ2-2	TRBD2	TGTGCCAGCAGCCCCCGGGGGGTCGTTCTTACCGGGGAGCTGTTTTTT	CASSPRGVVLTGELFF
TRBV11-3	.	TRBJ2-7	.	TGTGCCAGCAGTAGCGGGACAGTCTACGAGCAGTACTTC	CASSSGTVYEQYF
TRBV10-3	few	TRBJ2-7	.	TGTGCCATCAGTGAAGGGCTCGGATACGAGCAGTACTTC	CAISEGLGYEQYF
TRBV5-1	.	TRBJ2-5	.	TGCGCCAGCAGCTTGTGGCCTGAAGGGACCCAGTACTTC	CASSLWPEGTQYF
TRBV5-1	few	TRBJ2-5	TRBD2	TGCGCCAGCAGCCAGGGACTAGCTATCTCCCAAGAGACCCAGTACTTC	CASSQGLAISQETQYF
TRBV4-2	.	TRBJ2-5	TRBD2	TGTGCCAGCAGCAACCCCAGCGGGGGCCAAGAGACCCAGTACTTC	CASSNPSGGQETQYF
TRBV4-3	.	TRBJ1-5	.	TGCGCCAGCAGCCCCCAGGTGGGAGGCAATCAGCCCCAGCATTTT	CASSPQVGGNQPQHF
TRBV24-1	few	TRBJ2-3	TRBD2	TGTGCCACCAGTGATGGGGGGGACCGGGGCCAATGGACAGATACGCAGTATTTT	CATSDGGDRGQWTDTQYF
TRBV9	.	TRBJ1-2	.	TGTGCCAGCAGCCCCGGAGACAGGCTAGGATATGGCTACACCTTC	CASSPGDRLGYGYTF
TRBV4-3	.	TRBJ1-1	.	TGCGCCAGCAGCCAAGATCGGCTTTTCGTGAACACTGAAGCTTTCTTT	CASSQDRLFVNTEAFF
TRBV12-3/TRBV12-4	many	TRBJ2-4	.	TGTGCCAGCACGCTAGCCAAAAACATTCAGTACTTC	CASTLAKNIQYF
TRBV7-9	.	TRBJ2-3	TRBD2	TGTGCCAGCAGCCGGGGACTAGCGGTCGCGGTTGATACGCAGTATTTT	CASSRGLAVAVDTQYF
TRBV6-1	few	TRBJ2-1	.	TGTGCCAGCAGTGAACTGTACAATGAGCAGTTCTTC	CASSELYNEQFF
TRBV3-1	once	TRBJ1-1	.	TGTGCCAGCAGCGAAAACAGGGCCAAGAACACTGAAGCTTTCTTT	CASSENRAKNTEAFF
TRBV5-6	few	TRBJ2-7	TRBD1	TGTGCCAGCAGCTCCTCAGGGGGCGGCGAGCAGTACTTC	CASSSSGGGEQYF
TRBV4-2	few	TRBJ2-7	TRBD1	TGTGCCAGCAGCCCCTGGACAGGATCATACGAGCAGTACTTC	CASSPWTGSYEQYF
TRBV5-1	few	TRBJ2-7	TRBD1	TGCGCCAGCAGCTTGGGACAGGGGGCTAACGACGAGCAGTACTTC	CASSLGQGANDEQYF
TRBV30	many	TRBJ2-1	.	TGTGCCTGGAGTCGTCCAGGGGAGGCCAATGAGCAGTTCTTC	CAWSRPGEANEQFF
TRBV29-1	.	TRBJ2-7	.	TGCAGCGTTGAAGTACCCGGACATAATAACTACGAGCAGTACTTC	CSVEVPGHNNYEQYF
TRBV5-1	.	TRBJ2-1	TRBD2	TGCGCCAGCAGCTCAGGACTAGCGGGCTTGTCACTTAACAATGAGCAGTTCTTC	CASSSGLAGLSLNNEQFF
TRBV30	.	TRBJ1-2	.	TGTGCCTGGAGTGACTCGACTACAAGCTATGGCTACACCTTC	CAWSDSTTSYGYTF
TRBV7-2	.	TRBJ2-1	.	TGTGCCAGCAGCTTAGATCAGGGGTCTTCCTACAATGAGCAGTTCTTC	CASSLDQGSSYNEQFF
TRBV18	few	TRBJ1-1	.	TGTGCCAGCACCCTATCTGTTCTGGGTGAGAACACTGAAGCTTTCTTT	CASTLSVLGENTEAFF
TRBV7-6	few	TRBJ2-2	.	TGTGCCAGCAGCTTACCGGATAGCGGGAACACCGGGGAGCTGTTTTTT	CASSLPDSGNTGELFF
TRBV20-1	.	TRBJ1-5	TRBD1	TGCAGTGCTAGAGAAAGACAGGGCGCCCAGCATTTT	CSARERQGAQHF
TRBV4-1	few	TRBJ2-7	TRBD2	TGCGCCAGCAGCCAAGAGCTAGCGGGGAGCTCCTACGAGCAGTACTTC	CASSQELAGSSYEQYF
TRBV29-1	.	TRBJ2-3	TRBD1	TGCAGCGTGGAGTGGACAGGGACAGATACGCAGTATTTT	CSVEWTGTDTQYF
TRBV20-1	.	TRBJ2-7	.	TGCAGTGCTAGAGATCACGGGGGCACATCCTACGAGCAGTACTTC	CSARDHGGTSYEQYF
TRBV7-9	.	TRBJ2-3	.	TGTGCCAGCAGCTTAGATGTGGGCCTCACAGATACGCAGTATTTT	CASSLDVGLTDTQYF
TRBV7-9	.	TRBJ2-1	TRBD2	TGTGCCAGCAGCCCCAGCGGGGTAGCCTACAATGAGCAGTTCTTC	CASSPSGVAYNEQFF
TRBV4-1	few	TRBJ2-7	TRBD1	TGCGCCAGCAGCCCTCGGGACAGGGGTTTGGGGGAGCAGTACTTC	CASSPRDRGLGEQYF
TRBV4-1	few	TRBJ2-3	.	TGCGCCAGCAGCCAAGGAAGTGGGTACACAGATACGCAGTATTTT	CASSQGSGYTDTQYF
TRBV7-6	few	TRBJ2-1	TRBD2	TGTGCCAGCAGCGTTGATCGAAATAGCGGGAGGGCCAACGGTGAGCAGTTCTTC	CASSVDRNSGRANGEQFF
TRBV6-5	many	TRBJ2-6	TRBD1	TGTGCCAGCAGGAAGACAGGGGCCCACTCTGGGGCCAACGTCCTGACTTTC	CASRKTGAHSGANVLTF
TRBV4-3	.	TRBJ2-7	TRBD2	TGCGCCAGCAGCCACCCTTTTGGGAGGGAACACGAGCAGTACTTC	CASSHPFGREHEQYF
TRBV7-6	few	TRBJ2-1	TRBD2	TGTGCCAGCAGCTTCGGCGGGGGGCACAATGAGCAGTTCTTC	CASSFGGGHNEQFF
TRBV13	few	TRBJ1-2	TRBD1	TGTGCCAGCAGCCCCAGGGGGCAATATGACTATGGCTACACCTTC	CASSPRGQYDYGYTF